This T cell receptor beta chain was recorded in a study of cytomegalovirus exposure and HLA in healthy donors. General observations from the study: Reported performance of the classifier showed diagnosis of cytomegalovirus status with high specificity and sensitivity. Reportedly, TCR beta sequences accurately predicted HLA-A and HLA-B alleles in most subjects.

Donors counted as nominally healthy when sampled, yet unrecorded immune exposures were likely. 13 Jbeta primers and 60 Vbeta primers were used for the PCR. The assay was immunoSEQ multiplex PCR, and TCRdb's table has in-frame clones only and misses some. This sample has approximately 170,000 clones, with over 75% found just once. With regard to this clone: Its antigen is as yet unknown.

Germline V lookup: CDR1 MNHNS, CDR2 SASEGT. The CDR3 consists of 12 residues. The germline V and J ends were trimmed by 8 bases and 10 bases, with 17 bases remaining between them. This chain uses TRBV6-1 with TRBJ1-1; D is perhaps TRBD1 (5 bases). The source is a human donor in good health. Sequences were obtained from PBMCs. The CDR3 DNA reads TGTGCCAGCCGCGGGGGGTTAGGTGGAGCTTTCTTT. Translation: CASRGGLGGAFF.